The T cell receptor beta chain described here comes from a study of T cells in Graves' hyperthyroidism and ophthalmopathy. Overall study context: Peripheral blood was taken when the disease was first diagnosed, before any treatment began. Study conclusions and caveats: Blood samples included most of the expanded thyroid clonotypes exceeding 0.001. It was a median roughly 6.5 months before onset that the model predicted ophthalmopathy.

The CDR3 contains 16 residues. Germline V gives CDR1 MGHRA, CDR2 YSYEKL. Trimming cost V 0 bases and J 1 base, with 9 bases left between them. This clonotype was counted a few times. As yet, its antigen is unknown. Exclusion of patients followed from uncontrolled infection, other autoimmune disease, pregnancy or lactation. TCR beta CDR3 regions were amplified from RNA transcripts. The HTBI primer set was used in a first-round RT-PCR of the TCR CDR3. TCRdb reanalysed the multiplex PCR reads using MiXCR and keeps one entry per CDR3 protein. The sample contains fewer than 750,000 distinct CDR3 sequences, under 15% of which appear only once.

This clonotype originated in a middle-aged woman with Graves' ophthalmopathy. Sequencing used blood. The chain has TRBV4-1 and TRBJ2-2; weak D call: TRBD1 (6 bases). In DNA, the CDR3 is TGCGCCAGCAGCCAAGAGGAACAGGGGAACACCGGGGAGCTGTTTTTT. Translating gives CASSQEEQGNTGELFF.